These 9 T cell receptor beta chains originate from one sample sequenced in a study of siplizumab effects on memory and regulatory T cells. The assay was immunoSEQ multiplex PCR, and TCRdb's table has in-frame clones only and misses some. The data show 85,000 to 130,000 clones, with roughly 94% seen just once and roughly 0.61% held by the top ten. The sample taken for sequencing was Tregs sorted from blood. These receptors all stem from a human donor in good health.

The chain recombines TRBV6-6 with TRBJ2-7; no firm D call. Germline CDR1 is MNHNY and CDR2 is SVGAGI (reference sequence). The CDR3 has 13 residues. The ends were cut back, 2 bases at V and 6 bases at J, with 11 bases in the middle. The CDR3 here is CASSYVGVAEQYF. DNA of the CDR3: TGTGCCAGCAGTTACGTTGGGGTGGCCGAGCAGTACTTC.

This clone has a single count. The chain has TRBV6-5 and TRBJ2-7; 8 bases fit TRBD1. CDR3 size: 13 residues. The V segment lost 8 bases and the J segment 4 bases; nucleotides outside the gene matches: 7. CDR1 and CDR2 (germline): MNHEY, SVGAGI. CDR3 in DNA: TGTGCCAGCGATCAGGGGGCGCGGTACGAGCAGTACTTC. Amino acid sequence: CASDQGARYEQYF.

The rearrangement joins TRBV28 to TRBJ2-7; D is undetermined. V was cut by 4 bases and J by 4 bases, with 17 bases left in between. Germline V gene lookup returns CDR1 MDHEN and CDR2 SYDVKM. The CDR3 loop spans 15 amino acids. The CDR3 protein is CASSSVLHKLYEQYF. In DNA form, the CDR3 reads TGTGCCAGCAGTTCCGTATTACATAAACTATACGAGCAGTACTTC.

The chain combines TRBV29-1 with TRBJ2-7; 8 bases are a match to TRBD1. The CDR3 spans 14 residues. V lost 6 bases and J lost 3; bases outside the gene matches: 10. Germline CDR1 is SQVTM and CDR2 is ANQGSEA. DNA for the CDR3: TGCAGCGTAAAACAGGGGGGTGACTACTACGAGCAGTACTTC. Its protein product is CSVKQGGDYYEQYF.

V usage is TRBV7-3 and J usage is TRBJ2-1; D ambiguous. The CDR3 spans 14 residues. Trimming left V 7 bases short and J 5 bases short, with 15 bases between. Germline CDR1 reads SGHTA; CDR2 reads FQGTGA. This CDR3 is CASNSGAPNNEQFF. Written as DNA, the CDR3 is TGTGCCAGCAACTCGGGTGCCCCTAACAATGAGCAGTTCTTC.

The V and J genes are TRBV29-1 and TRBJ2-7; 8 bases match TRBD1. The CDR3 has 13 residues. CDR1 and CDR2 from the germline V gene are SQVTM and ANQGSEA. J was trimmed by 2 bases and V by 6 bases; bases with no gene match: 6. In nucleotides, the CDR3 is TGCAGCGTCCGGGACAGGCGACCCTACGAGCAGTACTTC. Its protein product is CSVRDRRPYEQYF.

J is TRBJ2-5 and V is TRBV5-6, with 7 bases matching TRBD1. The CDR3 sequence is 13 residues long. From germline, CDR1 is SGHDT and CDR2 YYEEEE. V shed 4 bases and J 5 bases; nucleotides not matched to a gene: 5. CDR3: CASSQDRRETQYF. The CDR3, as DNA: TGTGCCAGCAGCCAGGACAGGCGGGAGACCCAGTACTTC.

This rearrangement joins TRBV10-3 to TRBJ2-1, with D tentatively TRBD2 (5 bases). The CDR3 loop spans 13 amino acids. Germline lookup yields CDR1 ENHRY and CDR2 SYGVKD. V dropped 7 bases and J dropped 3 bases, with 10 bases sitting between them. The CDR3 sequence: CAITAEHYNEQFF. CDR3 DNA: TGTGCCATCACAGCGGAACACTACAATGAGCAGTTCTTC.

This chain uses TRBV2 with TRBJ2-5; 9 bases map to TRBD2. The CDR3 is 14 amino acids. Germline assignment: CDR1 SNHLY and CDR2 FYNNEI. The V and J ends lost 5 bases and 5 bases, in that order; junction bases with no gene match: 6. The CDR3 reads CASSRLAARETQYF. The CDR3 nucleotides read TGTGCCAGCAGTAGACTAGCGGCTCGGGAGACCCAGTACTTC.